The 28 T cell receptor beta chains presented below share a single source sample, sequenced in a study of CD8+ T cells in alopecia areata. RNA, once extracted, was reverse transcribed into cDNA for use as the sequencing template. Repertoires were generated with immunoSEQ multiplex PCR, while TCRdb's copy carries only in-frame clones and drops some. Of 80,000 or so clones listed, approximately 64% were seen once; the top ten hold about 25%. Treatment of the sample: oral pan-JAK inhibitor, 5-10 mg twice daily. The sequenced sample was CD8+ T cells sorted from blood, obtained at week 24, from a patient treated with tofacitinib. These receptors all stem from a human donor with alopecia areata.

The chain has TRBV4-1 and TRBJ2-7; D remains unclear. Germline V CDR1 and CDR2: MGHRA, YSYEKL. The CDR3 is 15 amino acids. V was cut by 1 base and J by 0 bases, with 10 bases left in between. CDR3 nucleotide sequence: TGCGCCAGCAGCCAAGTAAGGCTAAACTCCTACGAGCAGTACTTC. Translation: CASSQVRLNSYEQYF.

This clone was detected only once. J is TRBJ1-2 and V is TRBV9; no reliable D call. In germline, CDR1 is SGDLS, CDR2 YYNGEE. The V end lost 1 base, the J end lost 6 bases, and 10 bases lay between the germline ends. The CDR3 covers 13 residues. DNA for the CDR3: TGTGCCAGCAGCGTATTCGGTGTTGATGGCTACACCTTC. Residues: CASSVFGVDGYTF.

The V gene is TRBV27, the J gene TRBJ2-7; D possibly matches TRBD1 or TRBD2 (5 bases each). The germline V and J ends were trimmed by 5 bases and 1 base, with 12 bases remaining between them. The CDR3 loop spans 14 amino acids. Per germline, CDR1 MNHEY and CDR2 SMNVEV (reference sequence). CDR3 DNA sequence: TGTGCCAGCAGTCCCGGGACGGCTTCCTACGAGCAGTACTTC. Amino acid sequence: CASSPGTASYEQYF.

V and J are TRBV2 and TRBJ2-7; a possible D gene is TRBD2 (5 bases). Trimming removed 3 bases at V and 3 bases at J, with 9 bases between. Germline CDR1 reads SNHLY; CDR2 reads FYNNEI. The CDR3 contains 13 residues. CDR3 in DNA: TGTGCCAGCAGTGACGAGGGCAACTACGAGCAGTACTTC. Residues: CASSDEGNYEQYF.

The chain's CDR3 is CASSSGRMTYEQYF. The DNA of the CDR3 is TGTGCCAGCAGCTCGGGCCGCATGACCTACGAGCAGTACTTC. The chain carries TRBV7-9 and TRBJ2-7; D not resolved. CDR1 and CDR2 from the germline V gene are SEHNR and FQNEAQ (reference sequence). The CDR3 spans 14 residues. With 4 bases removed from V and 2 bases from J, the gap between germline ends came to 12 bases.

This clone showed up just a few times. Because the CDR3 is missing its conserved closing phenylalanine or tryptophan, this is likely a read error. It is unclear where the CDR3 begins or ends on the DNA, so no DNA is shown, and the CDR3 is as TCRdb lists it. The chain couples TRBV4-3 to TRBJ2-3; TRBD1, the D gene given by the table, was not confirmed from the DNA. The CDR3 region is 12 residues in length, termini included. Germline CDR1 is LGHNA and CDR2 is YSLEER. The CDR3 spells CASSQDHGNDRI.

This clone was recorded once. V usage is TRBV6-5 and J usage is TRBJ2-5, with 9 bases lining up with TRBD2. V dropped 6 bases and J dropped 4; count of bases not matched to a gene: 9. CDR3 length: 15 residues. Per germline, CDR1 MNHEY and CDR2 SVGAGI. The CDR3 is CASSQSGGRGETQYF. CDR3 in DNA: TGTGCCAGCAGCCAATCTGGCGGGAGGGGAGAGACCCAGTACTTC.

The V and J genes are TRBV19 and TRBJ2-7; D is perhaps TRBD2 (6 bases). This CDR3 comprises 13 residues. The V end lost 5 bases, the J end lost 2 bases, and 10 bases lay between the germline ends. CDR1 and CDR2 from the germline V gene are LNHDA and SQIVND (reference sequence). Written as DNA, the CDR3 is TGTGCCAGTAGTGTCCCGGGGGCCTACGAGCAGTACTTC. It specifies CASSVPGAYEQYF.

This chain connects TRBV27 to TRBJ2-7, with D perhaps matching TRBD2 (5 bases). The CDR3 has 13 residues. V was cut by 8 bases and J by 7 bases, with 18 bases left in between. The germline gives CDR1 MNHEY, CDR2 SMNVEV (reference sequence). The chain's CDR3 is CASLSSRGAEQYF. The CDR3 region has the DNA TGTGCCAGCTTGTCCTCCCGGGGAGCTGAGCAGTACTTC.

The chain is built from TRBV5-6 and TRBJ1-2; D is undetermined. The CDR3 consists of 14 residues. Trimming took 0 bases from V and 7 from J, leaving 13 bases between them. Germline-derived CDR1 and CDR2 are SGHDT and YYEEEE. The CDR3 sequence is CASSLGAVGGGYTF. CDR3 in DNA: TGTGCCAGCAGCTTGGGGGCGGTAGGAGGTGGCTACACCTTC.

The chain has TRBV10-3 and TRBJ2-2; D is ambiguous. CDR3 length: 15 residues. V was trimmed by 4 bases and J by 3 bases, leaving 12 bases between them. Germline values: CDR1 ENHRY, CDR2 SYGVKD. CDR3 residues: CAISADTAYTGELFF. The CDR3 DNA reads TGTGCCATCAGTGCAGACACTGCTTACACCGGGGAGCTGTTTTTT.

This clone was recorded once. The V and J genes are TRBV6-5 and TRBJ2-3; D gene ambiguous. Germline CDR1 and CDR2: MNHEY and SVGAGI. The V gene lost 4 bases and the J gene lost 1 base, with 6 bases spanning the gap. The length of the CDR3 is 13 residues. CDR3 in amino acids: CASSFLGTDTQYF. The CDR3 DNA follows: TGTGCCAGCAGTTTTTTGGGCACAGATACGCAGTATTTT.

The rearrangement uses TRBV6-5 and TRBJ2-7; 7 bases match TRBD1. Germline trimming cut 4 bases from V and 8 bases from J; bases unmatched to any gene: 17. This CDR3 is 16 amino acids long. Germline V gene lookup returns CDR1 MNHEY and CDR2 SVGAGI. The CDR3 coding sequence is TGTGCCAGCAGTTCACCCGACAGGGTAAAGGCCGTTAAGCAGTACTTC. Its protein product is CASSSPDRVKAVKQYF.

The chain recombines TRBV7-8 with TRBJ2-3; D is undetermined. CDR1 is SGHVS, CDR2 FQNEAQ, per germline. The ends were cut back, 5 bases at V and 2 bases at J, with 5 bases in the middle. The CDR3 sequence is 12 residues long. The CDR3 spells CASSPNTDTQYF. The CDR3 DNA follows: TGTGCCAGCAGCCCAAACACAGATACGCAGTATTTT. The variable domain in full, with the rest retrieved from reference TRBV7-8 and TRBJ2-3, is GAGVSQSPRYKVAKRGQDVALRCDPISGHVSLFWYQQALGQGPEFLTYFQNEAQLDKSGLPSDRFFAERPEGSVSTLKIQRTQQEDSAVYLCASSPNTDTQYFGPGTRLTVL.

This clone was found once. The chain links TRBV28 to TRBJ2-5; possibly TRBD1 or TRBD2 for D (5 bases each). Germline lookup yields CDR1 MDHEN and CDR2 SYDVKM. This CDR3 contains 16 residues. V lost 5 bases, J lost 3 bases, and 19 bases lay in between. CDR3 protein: CASSRYREGTKETQYF. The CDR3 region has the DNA TGTGCCAGCAGTAGATACCGCGAGGGGACGAAAGAGACCCAGTACTTC.

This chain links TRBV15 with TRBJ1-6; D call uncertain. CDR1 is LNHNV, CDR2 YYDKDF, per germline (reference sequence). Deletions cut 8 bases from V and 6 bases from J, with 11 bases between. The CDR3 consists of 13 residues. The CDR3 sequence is CATAGRVNSPLHF. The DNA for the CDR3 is TGTGCCACCGCCGGGCGGGTTAATTCACCCCTCCACTTT.

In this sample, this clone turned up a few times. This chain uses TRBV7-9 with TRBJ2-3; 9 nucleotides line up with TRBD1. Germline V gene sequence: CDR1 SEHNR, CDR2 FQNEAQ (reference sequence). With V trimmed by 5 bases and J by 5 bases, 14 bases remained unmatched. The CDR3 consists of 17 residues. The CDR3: CASSPAPGQGRGDTQYF. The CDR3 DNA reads TGTGCCAGCAGCCCAGCCCCCGGACAGGGGCGGGGAGATACGCAGTATTTT.

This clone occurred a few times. CDR3 loop: CASRQQGLREQYF. In nucleotides, the CDR3 is TGTGCCAGCAGGCAGCAGGGGTTACGCGAGCAGTACTTC. The chain couples TRBV14 to TRBJ2-7; tentative D call: TRBD1 (6 bases). Germline CDR1 SGHDN, CDR2 FVKESK. V was cut by 6 bases and J by 6 bases, with 15 bases left in between. The CDR3 has 13 amino acids.

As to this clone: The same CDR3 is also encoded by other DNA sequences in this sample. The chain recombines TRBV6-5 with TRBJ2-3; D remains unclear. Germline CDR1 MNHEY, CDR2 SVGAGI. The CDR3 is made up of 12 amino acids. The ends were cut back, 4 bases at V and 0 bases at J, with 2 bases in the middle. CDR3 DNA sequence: TGTGCCAGCAGTTCCAGCACAGATACGCAGTATTTT. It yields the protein CASSSSTDTQYF.

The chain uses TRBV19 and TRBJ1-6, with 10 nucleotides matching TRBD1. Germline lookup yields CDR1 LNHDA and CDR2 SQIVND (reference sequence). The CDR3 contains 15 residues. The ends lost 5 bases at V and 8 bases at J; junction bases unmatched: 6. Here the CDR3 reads CASSPTGGYYSPLHF. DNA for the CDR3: TGTGCCAGTAGTCCGACAGGGGGCTACTATTCACCCCTCCACTTT.

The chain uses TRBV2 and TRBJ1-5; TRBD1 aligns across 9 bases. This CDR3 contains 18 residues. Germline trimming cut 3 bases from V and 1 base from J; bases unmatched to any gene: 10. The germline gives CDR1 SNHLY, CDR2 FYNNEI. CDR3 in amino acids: CASSDPLDRGESNQPQHF. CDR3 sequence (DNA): TGTGCCAGCAGTGACCCCCTGGACAGGGGAGAAAGCAATCAGCCCCAGCATTTT.

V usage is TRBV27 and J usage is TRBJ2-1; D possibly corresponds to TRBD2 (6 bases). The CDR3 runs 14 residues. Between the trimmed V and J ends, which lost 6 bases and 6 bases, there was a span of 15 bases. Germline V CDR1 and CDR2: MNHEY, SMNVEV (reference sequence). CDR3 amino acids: CASSASEYGNEQFF. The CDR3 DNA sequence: TGTGCCAGCAGCGCTAGCGAATACGGCAATGAGCAGTTCTTC.

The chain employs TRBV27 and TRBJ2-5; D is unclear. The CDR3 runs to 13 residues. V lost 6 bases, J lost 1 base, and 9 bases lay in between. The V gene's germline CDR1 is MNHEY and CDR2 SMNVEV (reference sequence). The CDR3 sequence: CASSVEFQETQYF. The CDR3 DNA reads TGTGCCAGCAGCGTGGAGTTCCAAGAGACCCAGTACTTC.

The CDR3 here is CASSLTDRDNTEAFF. CDR3 bases: TGTGCCAGCTCACTCACGGACAGAGATAACACTGAAGCTTTCTTT. J is TRBJ1-1 and V is TRBV18; the D gene is possibly TRBD1 (6 bases). The germline V gene encodes CDR1 KGHSH and CDR2 LQKENI. Trimming cost V 4 bases and J 2 bases, with 14 bases left between them. The CDR3 has 15 amino acids.

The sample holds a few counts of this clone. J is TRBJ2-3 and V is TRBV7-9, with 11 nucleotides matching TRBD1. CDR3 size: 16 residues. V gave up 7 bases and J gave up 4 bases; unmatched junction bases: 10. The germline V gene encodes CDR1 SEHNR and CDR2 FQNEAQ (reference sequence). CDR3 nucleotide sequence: TGTGCCAGCACATTTTCAGGGACAGGGGGAGCAGATACGCAGTATTTT. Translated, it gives CASTFSGTGGADTQYF.

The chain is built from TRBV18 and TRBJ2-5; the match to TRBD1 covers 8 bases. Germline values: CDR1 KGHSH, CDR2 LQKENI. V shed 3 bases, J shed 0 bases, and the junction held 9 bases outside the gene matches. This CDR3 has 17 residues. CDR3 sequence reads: CASSPEGQAFYQETQYF. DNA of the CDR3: TGTGCCAGCTCACCGGAGGGACAGGCTTTCTACCAAGAGACCCAGTACTTC.

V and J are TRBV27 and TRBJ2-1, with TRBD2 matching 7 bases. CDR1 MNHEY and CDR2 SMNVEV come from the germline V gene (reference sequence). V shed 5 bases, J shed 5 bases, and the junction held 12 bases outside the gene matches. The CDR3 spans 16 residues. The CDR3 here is CASSPLRGSINNEQFF. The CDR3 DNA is TGTGCCAGCAGTCCCCTTCGCGGGAGTATCAACAATGAGCAGTTCTTC.

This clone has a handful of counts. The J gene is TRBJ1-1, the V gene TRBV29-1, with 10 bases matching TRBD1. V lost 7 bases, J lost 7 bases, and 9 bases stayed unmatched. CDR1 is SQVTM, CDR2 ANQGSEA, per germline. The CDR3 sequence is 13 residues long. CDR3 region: CSALGGQGVEAFF. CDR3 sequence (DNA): TGCAGCGCCTTAGGAGGACAGGGGGTTGAAGCTTTCTTT.